This TCR beta chain originates from a study of blood T cell repertoires in COVID-19. On the study more broadly: Acute and convalescent COVID-19 samples came from the United States, Italy and Spain.

The CDR3 spans 15 residues. The V end was cut by 0 bases, the J end by 5 bases, with 12 bases between. Germline V lookup: CDR1 SGDLS, CDR2 YYNGEE. Generated by immunoSEQ multiplex PCR, the TCRdb table keeps only in-frame clones and is missing some. The sample has approximately 170,000 clones; about four fifths are singletons. The specimen was PBMCs or T cells enriched from blood (not recorded which). The sequence derives from a woman aged 45 to 65 in a cohort exposed to, infected with or recovered from COVID-19 (not recorded which). The rearrangement links TRBV9 to TRBJ2-1, with D perhaps TRBD2 (6 bases). The CDR3 coding sequence is TGTGCCAGCAGCGTAGATCCGGGAGAGAACAATGAGCAGTTCTTC. Translated, it gives CASSVDPGENNEQFF.